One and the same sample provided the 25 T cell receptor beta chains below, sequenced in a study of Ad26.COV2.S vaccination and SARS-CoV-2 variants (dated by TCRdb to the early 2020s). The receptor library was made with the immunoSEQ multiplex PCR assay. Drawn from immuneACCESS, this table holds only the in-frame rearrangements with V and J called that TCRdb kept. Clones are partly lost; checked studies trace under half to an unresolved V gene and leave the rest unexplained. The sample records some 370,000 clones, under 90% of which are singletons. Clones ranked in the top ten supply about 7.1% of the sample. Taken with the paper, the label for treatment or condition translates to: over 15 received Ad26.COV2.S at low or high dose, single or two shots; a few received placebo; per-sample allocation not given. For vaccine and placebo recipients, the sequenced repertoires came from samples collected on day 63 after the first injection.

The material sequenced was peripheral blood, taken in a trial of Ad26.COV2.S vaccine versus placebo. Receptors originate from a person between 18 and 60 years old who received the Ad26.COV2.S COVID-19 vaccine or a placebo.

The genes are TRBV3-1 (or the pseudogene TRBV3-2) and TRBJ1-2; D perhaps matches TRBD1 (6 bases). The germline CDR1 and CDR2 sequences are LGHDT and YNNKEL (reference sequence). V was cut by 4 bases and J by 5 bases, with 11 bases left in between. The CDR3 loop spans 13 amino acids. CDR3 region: CASSRGHRYGYTF. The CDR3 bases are TGTGCCAGCAGCCGGGGACACAGGTATGGCTACACCTTC.

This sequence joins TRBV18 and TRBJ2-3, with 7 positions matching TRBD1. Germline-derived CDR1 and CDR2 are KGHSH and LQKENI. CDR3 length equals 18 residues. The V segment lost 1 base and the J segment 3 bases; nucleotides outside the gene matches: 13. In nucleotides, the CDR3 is TGTGCCAGCTCACCACTTCCCAAGAGACAGGGAAGGACAGATACGCAGTATTTT. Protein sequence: CASSPLPKRQGRTDTQYF.

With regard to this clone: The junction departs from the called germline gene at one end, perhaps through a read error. CDR3 DNA: TGCGCCAGCAGGGGCACTGAGGCTTTCTTT. This translates into CASRGTEAFF. The V gene is TRBV10-2, the J gene TRBJ1-1; D remains unclear. The CDR3 consists of 10 residues. Per the germline V gene, CDR1 is WSHSY and CDR2 is SAAADI.

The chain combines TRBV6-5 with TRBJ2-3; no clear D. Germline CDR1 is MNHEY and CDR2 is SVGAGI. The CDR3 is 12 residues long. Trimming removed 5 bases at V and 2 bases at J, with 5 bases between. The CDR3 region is CASSINTDTQYF. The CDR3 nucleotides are TGTGCCAGCAGTATAAACACAGATACGCAGTATTTT.

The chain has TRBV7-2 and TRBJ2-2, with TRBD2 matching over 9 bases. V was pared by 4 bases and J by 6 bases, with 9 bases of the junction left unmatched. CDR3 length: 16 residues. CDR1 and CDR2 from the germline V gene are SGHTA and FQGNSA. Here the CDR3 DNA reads TGTGCCAGCAGCTCGCTGGCGGGGGGGGCAGCCGGGGAGCTGTTTTTT. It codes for CASSSLAGGAAGELFF.

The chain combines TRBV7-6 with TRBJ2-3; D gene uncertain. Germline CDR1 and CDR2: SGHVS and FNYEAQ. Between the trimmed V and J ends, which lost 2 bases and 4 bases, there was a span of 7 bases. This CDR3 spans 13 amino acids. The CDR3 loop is CASSLTHPDTQYF. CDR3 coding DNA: TGTGCCAGCAGCTTAACCCACCCAGATACGCAGTATTTT.

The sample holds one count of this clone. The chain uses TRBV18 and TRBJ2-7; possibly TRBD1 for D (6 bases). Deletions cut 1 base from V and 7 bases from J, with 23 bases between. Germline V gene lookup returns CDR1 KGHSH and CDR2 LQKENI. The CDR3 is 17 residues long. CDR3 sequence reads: CASSPLPPRQGKGEQYF. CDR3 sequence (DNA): TGTGCCAGCTCACCACTCCCGCCCAGGCAGGGGAAGGGAGAGCAGTACTTC.

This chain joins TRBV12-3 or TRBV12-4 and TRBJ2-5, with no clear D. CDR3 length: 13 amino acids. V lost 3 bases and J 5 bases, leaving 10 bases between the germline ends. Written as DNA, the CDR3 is TGTGCCAGCAGTTTGGTGGGCCCGGAGACCCAGTACTTC. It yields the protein CASSLVGPETQYF.

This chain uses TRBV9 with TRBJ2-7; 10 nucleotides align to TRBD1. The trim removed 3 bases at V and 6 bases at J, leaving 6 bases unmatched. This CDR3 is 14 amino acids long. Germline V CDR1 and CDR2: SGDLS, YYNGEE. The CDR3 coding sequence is TGTGCCAGCAGCGCCGGGACAGGGGAGCTCGAGCAGTACTTC. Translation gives CASSAGTGELEQYF.

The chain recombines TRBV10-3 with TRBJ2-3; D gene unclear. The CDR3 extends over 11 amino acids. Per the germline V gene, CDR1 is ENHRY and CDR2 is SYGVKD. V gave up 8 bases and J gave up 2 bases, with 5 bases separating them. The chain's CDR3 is CAIGSTDTQYF. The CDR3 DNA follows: TGTGCCATCGGGTCCACAGATACGCAGTATTTT.

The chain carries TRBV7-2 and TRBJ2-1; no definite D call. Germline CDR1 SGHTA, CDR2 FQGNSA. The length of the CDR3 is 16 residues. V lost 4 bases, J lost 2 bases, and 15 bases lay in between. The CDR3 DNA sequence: TGTGCCAGCAGCTCAACCATCTACCGCCCCTACAATGAGCAGTTCTTC. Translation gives CASSSTIYRPYNEQFF. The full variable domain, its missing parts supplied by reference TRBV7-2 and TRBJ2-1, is GAGVSQSPSNKVTEKGKDVELRCDPISGHTALYWYRQSLGQGLEFLIYFQGNSAPDKSGLPSDRFSAERTGGSVSTLTIQRTQQEDSAVYLCASSSTIYRPYNEQFFGPGTRLTVL.

The CDR3 protein is CSVETGDYEQYF. DNA of the CDR3: TGCAGCGTTGAAACCGGGGACTACGAGCAGTACTTC. V gene TRBV29-1 combines with J gene TRBJ2-7, with D maybe TRBD2 (5 bases). The length of the CDR3 is 12 residues. V was clipped by 2 bases and J by 3 bases, with 8 bases between them. CDR1 is SQVTM, CDR2 ANQGSEA, per germline.

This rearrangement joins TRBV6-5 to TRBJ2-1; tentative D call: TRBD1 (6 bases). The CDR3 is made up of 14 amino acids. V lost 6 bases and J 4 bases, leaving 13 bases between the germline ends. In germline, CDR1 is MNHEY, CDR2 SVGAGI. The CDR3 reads CASRRPGEYNEQFF. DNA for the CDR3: TGTGCCAGCAGACGGCCAGGGGAATACAATGAGCAGTTCTTC.

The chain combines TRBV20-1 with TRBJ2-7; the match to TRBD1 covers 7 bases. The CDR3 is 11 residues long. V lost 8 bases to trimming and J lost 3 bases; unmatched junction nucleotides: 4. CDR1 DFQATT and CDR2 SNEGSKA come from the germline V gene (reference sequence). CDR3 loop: CSTGTDYEQYF. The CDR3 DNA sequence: TGCAGTACCGGGACAGACTACGAGCAGTACTTC.

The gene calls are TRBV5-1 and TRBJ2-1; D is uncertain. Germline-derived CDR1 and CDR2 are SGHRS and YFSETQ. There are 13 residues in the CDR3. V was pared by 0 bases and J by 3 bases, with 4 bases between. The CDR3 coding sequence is TGCGCCAGCAGCTTGGGAGGCTACAATGAGCAGTTCTTC. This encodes CASSLGGYNEQFF.

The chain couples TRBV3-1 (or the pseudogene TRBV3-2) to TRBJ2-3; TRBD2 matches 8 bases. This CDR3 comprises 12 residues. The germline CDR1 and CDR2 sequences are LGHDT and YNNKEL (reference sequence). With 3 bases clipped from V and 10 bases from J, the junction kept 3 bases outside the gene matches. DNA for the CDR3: TGTGCCAGCAGCCACCAACTAGCGGCGCAGTATTTT. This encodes CASSHQLAAQYF.

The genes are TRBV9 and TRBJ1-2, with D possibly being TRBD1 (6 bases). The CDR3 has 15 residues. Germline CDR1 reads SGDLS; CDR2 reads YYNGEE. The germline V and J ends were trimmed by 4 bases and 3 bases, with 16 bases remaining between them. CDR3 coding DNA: TGTGCCAGCAGCTTTAGACAGGAGCCCCACTATGGCTACACCTTC. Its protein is CASSFRQEPHYGYTF.

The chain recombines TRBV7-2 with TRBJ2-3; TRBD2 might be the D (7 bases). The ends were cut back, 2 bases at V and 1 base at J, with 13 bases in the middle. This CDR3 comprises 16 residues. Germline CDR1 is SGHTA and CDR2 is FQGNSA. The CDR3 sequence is CASSLRGGRGTDTQYF. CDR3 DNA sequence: TGTGCCAGCAGCTTAAGGGGGGGAAGGGGCACAGATACGCAGTATTTT.

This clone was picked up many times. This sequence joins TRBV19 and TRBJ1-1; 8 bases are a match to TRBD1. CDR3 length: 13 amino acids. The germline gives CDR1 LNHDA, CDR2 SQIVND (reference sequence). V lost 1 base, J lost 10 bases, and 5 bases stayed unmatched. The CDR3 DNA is TGTGCCAGTAGTATAGCCGGACAGGGAGGAGCTTTCTTT. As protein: CASSIAGQGGAFF.

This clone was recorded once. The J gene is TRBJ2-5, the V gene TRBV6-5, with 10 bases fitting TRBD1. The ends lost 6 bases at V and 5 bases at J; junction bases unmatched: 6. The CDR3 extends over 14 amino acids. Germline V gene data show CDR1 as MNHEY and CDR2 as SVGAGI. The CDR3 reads CASRLTGGGETQYF. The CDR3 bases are TGTGCCAGCAGACTGACAGGGGGCGGCGAGACCCAGTACTTC.

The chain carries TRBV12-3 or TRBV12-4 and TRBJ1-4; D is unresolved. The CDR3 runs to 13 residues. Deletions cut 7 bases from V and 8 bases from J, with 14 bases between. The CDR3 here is CASTPGSEEKLFF. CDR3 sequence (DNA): TGTGCCAGCACCCCGGGGTCGGAGGAAAAACTGTTTTTT.

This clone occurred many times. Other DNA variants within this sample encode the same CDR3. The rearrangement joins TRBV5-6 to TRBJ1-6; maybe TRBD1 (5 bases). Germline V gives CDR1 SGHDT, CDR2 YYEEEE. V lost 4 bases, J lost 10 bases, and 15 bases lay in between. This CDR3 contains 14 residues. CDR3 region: CASSLGQGRSPLHF. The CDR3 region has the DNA TGTGCCAGCAGCCTCGGCCAGGGACGATCACCCCTCCACTTT.

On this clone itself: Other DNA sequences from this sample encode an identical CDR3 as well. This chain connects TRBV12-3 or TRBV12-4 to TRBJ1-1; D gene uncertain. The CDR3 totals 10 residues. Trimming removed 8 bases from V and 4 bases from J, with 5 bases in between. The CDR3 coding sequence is TGTGCCAGCGGACGCACTGAAGCTTTCTTT. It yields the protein CASGRTEAFF.

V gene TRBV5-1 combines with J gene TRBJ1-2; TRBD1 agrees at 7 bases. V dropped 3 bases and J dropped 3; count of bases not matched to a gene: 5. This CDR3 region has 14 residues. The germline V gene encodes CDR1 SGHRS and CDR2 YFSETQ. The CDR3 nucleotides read TGCGCCAGCAGCTCTTTACAGGGGCACTATGGCTACACCTTC. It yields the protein CASSSLQGHYGYTF.

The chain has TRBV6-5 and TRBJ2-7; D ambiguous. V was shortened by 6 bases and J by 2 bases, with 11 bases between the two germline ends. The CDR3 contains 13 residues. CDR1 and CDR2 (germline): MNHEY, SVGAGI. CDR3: CASSPGPTYEQYF. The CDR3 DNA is TGTGCCAGCAGCCCCGGGCCTACCTACGAGCAGTACTTC.